This T cell receptor (beta chain) was captured by sequencing in a study of blood T cell repertoires in COVID-19. On the study more broadly: Some COVID-19 samples were acute and others convalescent; all came from the United States, Italy and Spain.

Germline V gene sequence: CDR1 SGHDT, CDR2 YYEEEE. The CDR3 consists of 14 residues. Trimming took 0 bases from V and 3 from J, leaving 7 bases between them. This clone was observed a handful of times. The data were produced by immunoSEQ multiplex PCR, yet TCRdb's version contains in-frame clones alone and is incomplete. The sample lists 150,000 to 200,000 clones, around 85% occurring once. The chain uses TRBV5-6 and TRBJ1-5; the D is unclear. The TCR comes from a man in his fifties or sixties who had recovered from COVID-19. Sequencing was performed on peripheral blood. Here the CDR3 reads CASSLVGPNQPQHF. The CDR3 DNA is TGTGCCAGCAGCTTGGTTGGGCCCAATCAGCCCCAGCATTTT.